This section outlines one T cell receptor beta chain sequence together with its context. Its antigen is not identified. This record comes from a study of cytomegalovirus exposure and HLA in healthy donors. Points from the study as a whole: Cytomegalovirus association was listed for 170 or so TCR beta chains. When presence/absence was analysed, sequencing depth was taken to be roughly uniform across donors.

PCR employed 60 Vbeta and 13 Jbeta primers. The assay was immunoSEQ multiplex PCR, and TCRdb's table has in-frame clones only and misses some. This table holds about 79,000 clones, 70% to 85% found once. Sequenced sample: PBMCs. The sequence was obtained from a man aged 60-69 years in good health and CMV-seronegative.

The CDR3 spells CASSSSENSPLHF. In nucleotides, the CDR3 is TGTGCCAGCAGTTCCTCAGAGAATTCACCCCTCCACTTT. The chain links TRBV6-5 to TRBJ1-6; no clear D gene. The V gene lost 4 bases and the J gene lost 7 bases, with 8 bases spanning the gap. The CDR3 loop spans 13 amino acids. From germline, CDR1 is MNHEY and CDR2 SVGAGI.